A single sample is the source of the 26 T cell receptor beta chains below, sequenced in a study of blood T cell repertoires in COVID-19. Method: immunoSEQ multiplex PCR; TCRdb's copy keeps in-frame clones and lacks some. This table has approximately 100,000 clones, about 85% appearing once. The material sequenced was peripheral blood. The source is an elderly man with acute or convalescent COVID-19.

The chain couples TRBV5-8 to TRBJ1-2, with 10 positions matching TRBD1. Germline CDR1 reads SGHTS; CDR2 reads YDEGEE. CDR3 size: 15 residues. V trimming: 6 bases; J trimming: 8 bases; junction bases outside the gene matches: 13. The CDR3 DNA reads as TGTGCCAGCACCGCCGGGGGACAGGGGACGGGAGGCTACACCTTC. This gives the protein CASTAGGQGTGGYTF.

This chain uses TRBV3-1 (or the pseudogene TRBV3-2) with TRBJ2-7, with 15 bases lining up with TRBD2. The CDR3 spans 18 residues. Losses at the gene ends were 0 bases for V and 4 bases for J; bases not matched to a gene: 7. Germline values: CDR1 LGHDT, CDR2 YNNKEL (reference sequence). The CDR3 spells CASSQDLRTSGRDYEQYF. CDR3 bases: TGTGCCAGCAGCCAAGATCTTCGGACTAGCGGGAGGGATTACGAGCAGTACTTC.

The chain recombines TRBV7-3 with TRBJ1-2, with TRBD1 matching 12 bases. This CDR3 spans 18 amino acids. With V trimmed by 0 bases and J by 2 bases, 7 bases remained unmatched. Germline V gene sequence: CDR1 SGHTA, CDR2 FQGTGA. CDR3 sequence: CASSLTGTGGDWNYGYTF. The CDR3 nucleotides are TGTGCCAGCAGCTTAACCGGGACAGGGGGCGATTGGAACTATGGCTACACCTTC.

The CDR3 loop is CASSLARDSNNSPLHF. The CDR3 region has the DNA TGTGCCAGCAGTTTGGCCCGGGACAGCAATAATTCACCCCTCCACTTT. V gene TRBV6-2 or TRBV6-3 combines with J gene TRBJ1-6; 7 nucleotides align to TRBD1. V was clipped by 4 bases and J by 5 bases; unmatched bases: 8. The CDR3 runs 16 residues. The germline gives CDR1 MNHEY, CDR2 SVGEGT.

The chain links TRBV5-1 to TRBJ2-6, with 7 bases matching TRBD2. This CDR3 is 18 amino acids long. Germline values: CDR1 SGHRS, CDR2 YFSETQ. V lost 4 bases and J lost 0; bases outside the gene matches: 10. The CDR3 is CASSAGVGRNSGANVLTF. The CDR3 region has the DNA TGCGCCAGCAGCGCGGGAGTAGGACGCAACTCTGGGGCCAACGTCCTGACTTTC. The complete variable domain, with remaining parts taken from reference TRBV5-1 and TRBJ2-6, reads KAGVTQTPRYLIKTRGQQVTLSCSPISGHRSVSWYQQTPGQGLQFLFEYFSETQRNKGNFPGRFSGRQFSNSRSEMNVSTLELGDSALYLCASSAGVGRNSGANVLTFGAGSRLTVL.

The rearrangement joins TRBV28 to TRBJ2-7; TRBD2 aligns across 11 bases. V gave up 6 bases and J gave up 4 bases; unmatched junction bases: 5. The CDR3 length is 14 residues. Germline assignment: CDR1 MDHEN and CDR2 SYDVKM. The CDR3 sequence is CASRPTSGKYEQYF. Written as DNA, the CDR3 is TGTGCCAGCAGACCGACTAGCGGGAAATACGAGCAGTACTTC.

The DNA of the CDR3 is TGTGCCAGCAGCTCCGGGGTCGAGCAGTACTTC. It yields the protein CASSSGVEQYF. The chain recombines TRBV7-2 with TRBJ2-7; D is perhaps TRBD2 (5 bases). The germline CDR1 and CDR2 sequences are SGHTA and FQGNSA. This CDR3 is 11 amino acids long. The V gene lost 4 bases and the J gene lost 6 bases, with 7 bases spanning the gap. Variable domain in full (rest from reference TRBV7-2 and TRBJ2-7): GAGVSQSPSNKVTEKGKDVELRCDPISGHTALYWYRQSLGQGLEFLIYFQGNSAPDKSGLPSDRFSAERTGGSVSTLTIQRTQQEDSAVYLCASSSGVEQYFGPGTRLTVT.

This clone was counted a few times. CDR3 in amino acids: CASSREGFDGYTF. The DNA for the CDR3 is TGCGCCAGCAGTCGGGAGGGGTTCGATGGCTACACCTTC. V gene TRBV5-1 combines with J gene TRBJ1-2; D might be TRBD1 (5 bases). The CDR3 sequence is 13 residues long. V was pared by 5 bases and J by 6 bases, with 14 bases between. CDR1 and CDR2 from the germline V gene are SGHRS and YFSETQ.

This clone was counted once. The chain is built from TRBV5-4 and TRBJ1-6; 8 bases match TRBD1. Losses at the gene ends were 0 bases for V and 6 bases for J; bases not matched to a gene: 5. The length of the CDR3 is 16 residues. From germline, CDR1 is SGHNT and CDR2 YYREEE (reference sequence). The CDR3 reads CASSLGQGSRNSPLHF. The CDR3 region has the DNA TGTGCCAGCAGCTTGGGACAGGGGTCTCGTAATTCACCCCTCCACTTT.

V and J are TRBV28 and TRBJ1-6; D remains ambiguous. The CDR3 is 14 residues long. Germline CDR1 is MDHEN and CDR2 is SYDVKM. The germline V and J ends were trimmed by 7 bases and 10 bases, with 17 bases remaining between them. The CDR3, as DNA: TGTGCCAGCAACCTCATGCAGCTCGGGTCACCCCTCCACTTT. Protein: CASNLMQLGSPLHF.

The chain is built from TRBV3-1 (or the pseudogene TRBV3-2) and TRBJ2-5, with D possibly matching TRBD2 (5 bases). Germline V gene data show CDR1 as LGHDT and CDR2 as YNNKEL (reference sequence). The CDR3 is 13 amino acids. Trimming shortened V by 7 bases and J by 4 bases, and 13 bases separated the two germline ends. CDR3 in amino acids: CASNRRLGETQYF. In nucleotides, the CDR3 is TGTGCCAGCAATCGGAGGTTGGGAGAGACCCAGTACTTC.

The CDR3 loop reads CASSGLRGYEQYF. CDR3 nucleotides: TGTGCCAGCAGTGGACTCCGAGGCTACGAGCAGTACTTC. The V call is TRBV28, the J call TRBJ2-7; D may be TRBD2 (5 bases). The V end lost 5 bases, the J end lost 3 bases, and 11 bases lay between the germline ends. Germline assignment: CDR1 MDHEN and CDR2 SYDVKM. CDR3 length equals 13 residues.

The rearrangement uses TRBV9 and TRBJ2-7, with 8 nucleotides matching TRBD2. The CDR3 loop spans 15 amino acids. Germline CDR1 is SGDLS and CDR2 is YYNGEE. V gave up 2 bases and J gave up 2 bases; unmatched junction bases: 6. The CDR3 DNA sequence: TGTGCCAGCAGCGTGCTCCCTAGCGGGCCCTACGAGCAGTACTTC. Its protein is CASSVLPSGPYEQYF.

The chain couples TRBV7-2 to TRBJ1-5, with D possibly matching TRBD1 (5 bases). This CDR3 contains 16 residues. Trimming removed 2 bases from V and 0 bases from J, with 11 bases in between. Germline V gene data show CDR1 as SGHTA and CDR2 as FQGNSA. The CDR3 DNA sequence: TGTGCCAGCAGCTTAACTGGGGCCATTAGCAATCAGCCCCAGCATTTT. This gives the protein CASSLTGAISNQPQHF.

The chain employs TRBV10-3 and TRBJ1-5; 9 nucleotides align to TRBD1. This CDR3 is 12 amino acids long. Germline-derived CDR1 and CDR2 are ENHRY and SYGVKD. The ends lost 11 bases at V and 5 bases at J; junction bases unmatched: 4. The CDR3 here is CASRQGDQPQHF. The CDR3 nucleotides read TGTGCCTCCCGACAGGGGGATCAGCCCCAGCATTTT.

The chain employs TRBV5-6 and TRBJ1-2; D unclear. This CDR3 region has 15 residues. CDR1 is SGHDT, CDR2 YYEEEE, per germline. The V and J ends lost 1 base and 8 bases respectively, with 18 bases between them. The DNA for the CDR3 is TGTGCCAGCAGCTTGACCGAGCGGGATGGGCTGGGCTACACCTTC. It translates to CASSLTERDGLGYTF. Full variable domain (missing parts from reference TRBV5-6 and TRBJ1-2): DAGVTQSPTHLIKTRGQQVTLRCSPKSGHDTVSWYQQALGQGPQFIFQYYEEEERQRGNFPDRFSGHQFPNYSSELNVNALLLGDSALYLCASSLTERDGLGYTFGSGTRLTVV.

The CDR3 DNA follows: TGTGCCAGCAGTTTATGGGCCGAGAATGAGCAGTTCTTC. Translating it yields CASSLWAENEQFF. The chain combines TRBV27 with TRBJ2-1; D remains ambiguous. Germline CDR1 is MNHEY and CDR2 is SMNVEV (reference sequence). The CDR3 is 13 residues long. Trimming removed 1 base at V and 7 bases at J, with 8 bases between.

The genes are TRBV7-6 and TRBJ2-5; 14 nucleotides match TRBD2. Germline V gene sequence: CDR1 SGHVS, CDR2 FNYEAQ. V dropped 0 bases and J dropped 4; count of bases not matched to a gene: 1. This CDR3 contains 16 residues. The CDR3 bases are TGTGCCAGCAGCTTAGCCGGGACTAGCGGGAGAGAGACCCAGTACTTC. This encodes CASSLAGTSGRETQYF.

The chain uses TRBV18 and TRBJ2-2, with 14 bases matching TRBD2. Germline CDR1 reads KGHSH; CDR2 reads LQKENI. CDR3 size: 18 residues. V shed 5 bases, J shed 2 bases, and the junction held 7 bases outside the gene matches. CDR3 loop: CASSKTGLAGVNTGELFF. The CDR3 region has the DNA TGTGCCAGCTCAAAGACGGGACTAGCGGGAGTAAACACCGGGGAGCTGTTTTTT.

The CDR3: CASRRQGIYGYTF. CDR3 DNA: TGTGCCAGCAGAAGACAGGGGATCTATGGCTACACCTTC. The V call is TRBV6-6, the J call TRBJ1-2; 8 bases fit TRBD1. The CDR3 runs 13 residues. Trimming took 6 bases from V and 4 from J; bases not matched to a gene: 4. Germline CDR1 and CDR2: MNHNY and SVGAGI (reference sequence).

The CDR3 nucleotides read TGTGCCAGCAGCCAAGATCCGACAGGGGCTACAGATACGCAGTATTTT. The encoded protein is CASSQDPTGATDTQYF. The V and J genes are TRBV4-2 and TRBJ2-3; 8 bases fit TRBD1. Germline V CDR1 and CDR2: LGHNA, YNFKEQ. This CDR3 contains 16 residues. Unmatched junction bases numbered 5, after V lost 0 bases and J lost 3 bases.

V and J are TRBV6-5 and TRBJ1-1, with TRBD1 identical over 8 bases. CDR1 MNHEY and CDR2 SVGAGI come from the germline V gene. V shed 6 bases and J 1 base; nucleotides not matched to a gene: 4. The CDR3 is 14 residues long. The CDR3 here is CASRSGGPNTEAFF. In DNA, the CDR3 is TGTGCCAGCAGATCAGGGGGCCCGAACACTGAAGCTTTCTTT.

The J gene is TRBJ1-2, the V gene TRBV5-1; TRBD1 might be the D (6 bases). The CDR3 extends over 13 amino acids. V lost 4 bases, J lost 8 bases, and 15 bases lay in between. Germline-derived CDR1 and CDR2 are SGHRS and YFSETQ. DNA of the CDR3: TGCGCCAGCAGCCTCATCCGGGACAAAGGCTACACCTTC. It is translated as CASSLIRDKGYTF.

V and J are TRBV27 and TRBJ2-7; tentatively, D is TRBD2 (6 bases). This CDR3 is built from 14 residues. Germline CDR1 MNHEY, CDR2 SMNVEV (reference sequence). The V end lost 5 bases, the J end lost 2 bases, and 13 bases lay between the germline ends. The chain's CDR3 is CASSGGGNTYEQYF. The CDR3 region has the DNA TGTGCCAGCAGTGGGGGAGGAAACACCTACGAGCAGTACTTC.

This clone was counted only a few times. The chain couples TRBV7-2 to TRBJ2-5; TRBD1 agrees at 9 bases. In germline, CDR1 is SGHTA, CDR2 FQGNSA. CDR3 length equals 17 residues. Unmatched junction bases numbered 10, after V lost 0 bases and J lost 5 bases. The CDR3 DNA reads TGTGCCAGCAGCTTAGCGAGAGGGACAGGGTTTGGCGAGACCCAGTACTTC. It yields the protein CASSLARGTGFGETQYF.

This rearrangement joins TRBV19 to TRBJ1-5, with 7 bases matching TRBD1. From germline, CDR1 is LNHDA and CDR2 SQIVND (reference sequence). With 6 bases clipped from V and 9 bases from J, the junction kept 8 bases outside the gene matches. This CDR3 region has 13 residues. CDR3 bases: TGTGCCAGTAGCCACAGGGGCGTGGGGCCCCAGCATTTT. This gives the protein CASSHRGVGPQHF.